This entry is about one T cell receptor (beta chain). Its antigen is unknown. These data belong to a study of T cell responses to AZD1222 COVID-19 vaccine. Study-level background: Second-dose groups at about 4 or about 12 weeks were pooled. Whole-study findings and limits: Elevations in Spike-specific TCR breadth and depth followed administration of two AZD1222 doses. The study found vaccine-associated CD4 TCRs spanning spike, dominant at 160-218 and 743-854.

Between the trimmed V and J ends, which lost 6 bases and 4 bases, there was a span of 6 bases. The CDR3 totals 11 residues. Germline V gene sequence: CDR1 SNHLY, CDR2 FYNNEI. Sequencing used immunoSEQ multiplex PCR; TCRdb keeps in-frame clones, though not all of them. This sample has approximately 140,000 clones; around 95% occur once, and the top ten carry around 1.3%. This TCR was recovered from an adult in good health. The source was peripheral blood, collected on day 0 of AZD1222 vaccination. The chain uses TRBV2 and TRBJ1-2; D unresolved. CDR3: CASSLSYGYTF. The DNA of the CDR3 is TGTGCCAGCAGCCTTAGCTATGGCTACACCTTC.